The clone carrying this TCR beta chain was observed many times. Its target is unknown. This record comes from a study of T cells after yellow fever vaccination. Study overall: Preparing low-cell-number fractions relied on SMART-Seq v4 Ultra Low Input. Study-wide results and limits: Overlap between CD4 and CD8 compartments was detected for a small share of clonotypes. Clones that expanded after primary vaccination mostly reappeared after the booster (nearly 98% CD4, 75% to 90% CD8).

TCRdb re-derived calls from the 5' RACE reads in MiXCR, one entry per CDR3 protein. The sample lists approximately 250,000 distinct CDR3 sequences, approximately 3.8% occurring once. CDR1 and CDR2 from the germline V gene are LGHDT and YNNKEL (reference sequence). The length of the CDR3 is 14 residues. V was pared by 0 bases and J by 5 bases, with 10 bases between. The receptor was isolated from a man younger than 35 who received the YFV17D yellow fever vaccine. Sequenced material: PBMCs, taken 15 days after the yellow fever booster vaccination. This chain connects TRBV3-1 to TRBJ1-1; D call uncertain. This CDR3 is CASSQDRTRTEAFF. The CDR3, as DNA: TGTGCCAGCAGCCAAGATAGGACGAGGACTGAAGCTTTCTTT.